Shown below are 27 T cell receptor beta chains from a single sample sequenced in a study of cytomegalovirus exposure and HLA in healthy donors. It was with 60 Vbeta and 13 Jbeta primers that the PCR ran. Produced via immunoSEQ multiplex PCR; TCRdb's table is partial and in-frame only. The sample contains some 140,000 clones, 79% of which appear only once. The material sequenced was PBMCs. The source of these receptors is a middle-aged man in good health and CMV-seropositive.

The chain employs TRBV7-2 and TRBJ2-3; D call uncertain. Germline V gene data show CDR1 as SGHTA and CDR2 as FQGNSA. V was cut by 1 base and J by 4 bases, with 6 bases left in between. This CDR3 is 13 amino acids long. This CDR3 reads CASSLEQADTQYF. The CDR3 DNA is TGTGCCAGCAGCTTAGAGCAAGCAGATACGCAGTATTTT.

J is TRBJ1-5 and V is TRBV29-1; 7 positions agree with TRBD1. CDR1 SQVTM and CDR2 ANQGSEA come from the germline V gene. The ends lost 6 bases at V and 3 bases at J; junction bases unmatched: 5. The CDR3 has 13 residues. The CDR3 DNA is TGCAGCGTGGTTGGGACAGACAATCAGCCCCAGCATTTT. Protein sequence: CSVVGTDNQPQHF.

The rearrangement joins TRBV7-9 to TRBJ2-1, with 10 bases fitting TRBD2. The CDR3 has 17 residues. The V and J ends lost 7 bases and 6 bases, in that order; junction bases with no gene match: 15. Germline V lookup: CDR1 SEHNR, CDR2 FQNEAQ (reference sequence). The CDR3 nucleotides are TGTGCCAGCACCCCGGGACTAGCGATTTGGTCCGGCAATGAGCAGTTCTTC. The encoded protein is CASTPGLAIWSGNEQFF.

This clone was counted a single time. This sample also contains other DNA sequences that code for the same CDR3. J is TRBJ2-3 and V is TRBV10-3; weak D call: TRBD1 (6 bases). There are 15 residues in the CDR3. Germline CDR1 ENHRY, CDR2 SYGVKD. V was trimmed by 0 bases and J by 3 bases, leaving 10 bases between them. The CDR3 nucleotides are TGTGCCATCAGTGAGTCAGGCAGGGGTACAGATACGCAGTATTTT. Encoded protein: CAISESGRGTDTQYF.

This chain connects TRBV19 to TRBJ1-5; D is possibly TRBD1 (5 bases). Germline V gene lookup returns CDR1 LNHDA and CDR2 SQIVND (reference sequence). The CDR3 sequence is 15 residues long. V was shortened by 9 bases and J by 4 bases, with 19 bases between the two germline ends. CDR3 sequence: CASHFTVDTNQPQHF. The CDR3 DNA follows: TGTGCCAGCCACTTTACCGTGGACACAAATCAGCCCCAGCATTTT.

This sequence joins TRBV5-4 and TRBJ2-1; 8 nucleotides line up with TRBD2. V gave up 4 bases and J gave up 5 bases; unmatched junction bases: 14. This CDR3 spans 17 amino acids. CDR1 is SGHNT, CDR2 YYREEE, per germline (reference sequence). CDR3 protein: CASSTSKSRAGDNEQFF. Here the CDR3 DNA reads TGTGCCAGCAGCACCTCGAAGTCGCGAGCGGGAGACAATGAGCAGTTCTTC.

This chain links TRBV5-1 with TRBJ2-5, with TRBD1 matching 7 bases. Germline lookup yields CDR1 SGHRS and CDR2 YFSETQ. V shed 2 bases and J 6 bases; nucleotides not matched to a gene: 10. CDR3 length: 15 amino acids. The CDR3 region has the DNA TGCGCCAGCAGCTTAGCTCCAACAGGGGATCAGACCCAGTACTTC. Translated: CASSLAPTGDQTQYF.

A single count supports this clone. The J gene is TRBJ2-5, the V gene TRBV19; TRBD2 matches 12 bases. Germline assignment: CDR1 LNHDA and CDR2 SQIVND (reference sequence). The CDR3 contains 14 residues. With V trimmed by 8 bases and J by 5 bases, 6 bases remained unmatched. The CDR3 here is CASSGLAGWETQYF. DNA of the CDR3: TGTGCCAGTTCAGGACTAGCGGGATGGGAGACCCAGTACTTC.

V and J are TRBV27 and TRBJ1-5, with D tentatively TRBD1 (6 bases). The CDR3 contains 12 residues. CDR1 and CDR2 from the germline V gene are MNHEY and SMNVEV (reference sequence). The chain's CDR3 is CASRQGNQPQHF. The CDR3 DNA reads TGTGCATCGCGCCAGGGGAATCAGCCCCAGCATTTT.

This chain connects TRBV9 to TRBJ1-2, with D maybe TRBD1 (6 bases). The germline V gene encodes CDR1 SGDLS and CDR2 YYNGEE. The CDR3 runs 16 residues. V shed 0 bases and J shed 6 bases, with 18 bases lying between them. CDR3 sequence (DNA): TGTGCCAGCAGCGTAGCTACACATACAGGGCCCCATGGCTACACCTTC. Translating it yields CASSVATHTGPHGYTF. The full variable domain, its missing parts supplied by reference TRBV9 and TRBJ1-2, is DSGVTQTPKHLITATGQRVTLRCSPRSGDLSVYWYQQSLDQGLQFLIQYYNGEERAKGNILERFSAQQFPDLHSELNLSSLELGDSALYFCASSVATHTGPHGYTFGSGTRLTVV.

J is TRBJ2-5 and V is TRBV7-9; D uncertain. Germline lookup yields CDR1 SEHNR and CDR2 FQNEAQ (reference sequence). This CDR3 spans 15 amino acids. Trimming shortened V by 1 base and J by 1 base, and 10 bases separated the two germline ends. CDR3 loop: CASSLGLPAQETQYF. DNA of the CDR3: TGTGCCAGCAGCTTAGGACTCCCCGCCCAAGAGACCCAGTACTTC.

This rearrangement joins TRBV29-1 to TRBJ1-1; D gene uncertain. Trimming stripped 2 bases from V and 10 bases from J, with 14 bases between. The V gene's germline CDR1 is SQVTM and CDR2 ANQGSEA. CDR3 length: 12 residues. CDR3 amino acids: CSVERGPGGAFF. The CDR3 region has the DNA TGCAGCGTTGAAAGAGGTCCCGGAGGAGCTTTCTTT.

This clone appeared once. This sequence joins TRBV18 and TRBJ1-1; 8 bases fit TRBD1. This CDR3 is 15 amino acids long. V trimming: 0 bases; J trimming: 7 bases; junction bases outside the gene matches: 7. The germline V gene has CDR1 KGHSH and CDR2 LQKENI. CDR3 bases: TGTGCCAGCTCACCACCGACAGGGGTACGAGGTGAAGCTTTCTTT. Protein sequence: CASSPPTGVRGEAFF.

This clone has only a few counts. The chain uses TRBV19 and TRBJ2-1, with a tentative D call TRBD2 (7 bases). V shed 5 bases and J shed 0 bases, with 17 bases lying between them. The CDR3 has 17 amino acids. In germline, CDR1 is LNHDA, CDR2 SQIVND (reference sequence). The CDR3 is CASSVGGPSSSYNEQFF. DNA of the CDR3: TGTGCCAGTAGTGTCGGGGGGCCTAGTAGCTCCTACAATGAGCAGTTCTTC.

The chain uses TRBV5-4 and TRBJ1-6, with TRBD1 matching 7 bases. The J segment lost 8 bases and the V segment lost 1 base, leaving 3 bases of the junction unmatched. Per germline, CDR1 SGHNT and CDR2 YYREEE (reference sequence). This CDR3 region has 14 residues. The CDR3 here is CASSLQGEDSPLHF. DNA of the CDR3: TGTGCCAGCAGCTTGCAGGGGGAGGATTCACCCCTCCACTTT.

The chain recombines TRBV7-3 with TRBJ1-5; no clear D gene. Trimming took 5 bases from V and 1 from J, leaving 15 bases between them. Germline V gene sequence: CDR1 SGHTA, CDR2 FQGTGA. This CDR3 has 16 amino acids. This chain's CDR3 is CASSVRRCRSNQPQHF. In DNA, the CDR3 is TGTGCCAGCAGCGTAAGGAGGTGCAGGAGCAATCAGCCCCAGCATTTT.

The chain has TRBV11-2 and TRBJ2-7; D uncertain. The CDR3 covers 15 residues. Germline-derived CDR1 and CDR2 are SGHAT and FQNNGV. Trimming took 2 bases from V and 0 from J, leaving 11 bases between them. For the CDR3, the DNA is TGTGCCAGCAGCTTAAGCGCCTCGAGCTCCTACGAGCAGTACTTC. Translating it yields CASSLSASSSYEQYF.

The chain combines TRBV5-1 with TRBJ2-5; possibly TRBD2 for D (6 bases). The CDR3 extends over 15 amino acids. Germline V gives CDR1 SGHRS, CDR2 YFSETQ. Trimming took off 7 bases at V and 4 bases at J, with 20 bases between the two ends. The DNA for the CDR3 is TGCGCCAGCGGGTTAGCGGCGCAAACGGGAGAGACCCAGTACTTC. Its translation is CASGLAAQTGETQYF.

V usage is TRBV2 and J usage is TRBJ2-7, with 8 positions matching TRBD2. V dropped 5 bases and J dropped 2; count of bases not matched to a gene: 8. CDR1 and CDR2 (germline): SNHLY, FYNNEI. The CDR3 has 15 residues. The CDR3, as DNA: TGTGCCAGCAGTTGGTCAGCGGGGGACGCCTACGAGCAGTACTTC. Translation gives CASSWSAGDAYEQYF.

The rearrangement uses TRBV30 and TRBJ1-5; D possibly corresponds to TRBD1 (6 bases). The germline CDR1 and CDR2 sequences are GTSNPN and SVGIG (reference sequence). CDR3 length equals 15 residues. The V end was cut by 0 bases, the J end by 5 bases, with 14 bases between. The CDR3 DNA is TGTGCCTGGAGTGTAGGCCAGGGGCTCGATCAGCCCCAGCATTTT. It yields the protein CAWSVGQGLDQPQHF. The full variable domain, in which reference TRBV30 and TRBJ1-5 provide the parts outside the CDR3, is SQTIHQWPATLVQPVGSPLSLECTVEGTSNPNLYWYRQAAGRGLQLLFYSVGIGQISSEVPQNLSASRPQDRQFILSSKKLLLSDSGFYLCAWSVGQGLDQPQHFGDGTRLSIL.

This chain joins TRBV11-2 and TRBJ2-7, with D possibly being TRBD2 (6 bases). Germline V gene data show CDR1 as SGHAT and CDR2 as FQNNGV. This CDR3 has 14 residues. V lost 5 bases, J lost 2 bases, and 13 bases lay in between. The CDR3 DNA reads TGTGCCAGCAGCACCGTTGGGGGGACCTACGAGCAGTACTTC. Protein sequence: CASSTVGGTYEQYF.

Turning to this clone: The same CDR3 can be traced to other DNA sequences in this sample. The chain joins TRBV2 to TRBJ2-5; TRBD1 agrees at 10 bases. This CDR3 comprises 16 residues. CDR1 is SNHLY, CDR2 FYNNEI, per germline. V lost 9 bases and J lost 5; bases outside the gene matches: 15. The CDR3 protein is CASGQGVTSLSETQYF. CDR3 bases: TGTGCCAGTGGACAGGGGGTAACTTCCCTATCCGAGACCCAGTACTTC.

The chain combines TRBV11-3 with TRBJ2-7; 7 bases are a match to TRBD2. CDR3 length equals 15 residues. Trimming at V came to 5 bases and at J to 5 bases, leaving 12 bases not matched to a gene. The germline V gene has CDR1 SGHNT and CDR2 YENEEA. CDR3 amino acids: CASSRSGRGTDEQYF. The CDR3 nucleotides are TGTGCCAGCAGCCGATCAGGGAGGGGAACGGACGAGCAGTACTTC. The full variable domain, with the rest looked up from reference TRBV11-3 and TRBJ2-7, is EAGVVQSPRYKIIEKKQPVAFWCNPISGHNTLYWYLQNLGQGPELLIRYENEEAVDDSQLPKDRFSAERLKGVDSTLKIQPAELGDSAVYLCASSRSGRGTDEQYFGPGTRLTVT.

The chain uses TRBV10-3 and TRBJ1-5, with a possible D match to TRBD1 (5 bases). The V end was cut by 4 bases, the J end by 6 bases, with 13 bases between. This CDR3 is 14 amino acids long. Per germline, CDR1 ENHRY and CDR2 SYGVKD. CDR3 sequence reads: CAISGRDGSQPQHF. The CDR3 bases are TGTGCCATCAGTGGCAGGGATGGGTCTCAGCCCCAGCATTTT.

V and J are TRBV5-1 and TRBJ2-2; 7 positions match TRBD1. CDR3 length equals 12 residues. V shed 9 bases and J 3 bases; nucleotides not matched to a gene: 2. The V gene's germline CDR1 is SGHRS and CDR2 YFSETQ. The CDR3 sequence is CATGQDTGELFF. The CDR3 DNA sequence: TGCGCCACCGGACAGGACACCGGGGAGCTGTTTTTT.

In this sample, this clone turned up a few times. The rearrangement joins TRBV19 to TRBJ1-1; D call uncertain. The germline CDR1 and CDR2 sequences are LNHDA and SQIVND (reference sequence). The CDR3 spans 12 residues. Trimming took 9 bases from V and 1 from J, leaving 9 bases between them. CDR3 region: CARPLGNTEAFF. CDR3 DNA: TGTGCCAGACCCCTAGGGAACACTGAAGCTTTCTTT.

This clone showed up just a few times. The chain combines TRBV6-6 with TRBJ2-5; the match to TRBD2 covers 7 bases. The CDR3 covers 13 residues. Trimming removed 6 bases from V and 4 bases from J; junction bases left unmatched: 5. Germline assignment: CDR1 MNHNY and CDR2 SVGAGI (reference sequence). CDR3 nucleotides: TGTGCCAGCAGGGGGGGGTCGGGAGAGACCCAGTACTTC. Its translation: CASRGGSGETQYF.